The 7 T cell receptor beta chains below were found in one sample sequenced in a study of OX40 agonist ivuxolimab in advanced cancers. Here immunoSEQ multiplex PCR was the method, and the copy in TCRdb shows in-frame clones only, minus some. In the table there are roughly 92,000 clones, about 84% of which are singletons. This material consisted of CD4+ or CD8+ T cells sorted from blood, taken in a trial of the OX40 agonist ivuxolimab. Receptors were obtained from an adult with an advanced solid tumor such as melanoma, head and neck, liver or kidney cancer.

This clone was found once. The rearrangement joins TRBV4-1 to TRBJ2-7, with 7 nucleotides matching TRBD1. Germline V CDR1 and CDR2: MGHRA, YSYEKL. The junction had 4 bases not matched to a gene; V was cut back by 1 base and J by 1 base. There are 15 residues in the CDR3. CDR3 in amino acids: CASSQARDRSYEQYF. CDR3 DNA: TGCGCCAGCAGCCAAGCCCGGGACAGATCCTACGAGCAGTACTTC.

This clone showed up just once. The chain uses TRBV19 and TRBJ1-2; TRBD1 matches at 12 bases. The CDR3 extends over 19 amino acids. V was clipped by 5 bases and J by 0 bases; unmatched bases: 13. Germline-derived CDR1 and CDR2 are LNHDA and SQIVND (reference sequence). The CDR3 bases are TGTGCCAGTAGTTCAACCCACGGGACAGGGGGCCGTTCTAACTATGGCTACACCTTC. It codes for CASSSTHGTGGRSNYGYTF.

V and J are TRBV7-8 and TRBJ2-5, with 11 positions matching TRBD2. The J call may be in error: the DNA end matches TRBJ2-7 better. The germline V gene has CDR1 SGHVS and CDR2 FQNEAQ. This CDR3 is 15 amino acids long. CDR3 region: CASSLRLAGSYEQYF. The CDR3 DNA sequence: TGTGCCAGCAGCCTTCGACTAGCGGGGTCCTACGAGCAGTACTTC.

V is TRBV4-3 and J is TRBJ2-7; 7 bases are a match to TRBD1. The V and J ends lost 0 bases and 3 bases, in that order; junction bases with no gene match: 11. The CDR3 has 17 amino acids. Germline V CDR1 and CDR2: LGHNA, YSLEER. DNA for the CDR3: TGCGCCAGCAGCCAAGATGTGGGATACCGGGACAGCTACGAGCAGTACTTC. Translation: CASSQDVGYRDSYEQYF.

V usage is TRBV11-1 and J usage is TRBJ2-1; 7 bases are a match to TRBD1. The CDR3 spans 13 residues. J gave up 10 bases and V 5 bases, and 8 bases lay outside the gene matches. Germline V gives CDR1 SGHAT, CDR2 FQDESV (reference sequence). The CDR3: CASSVEGAREQFF. Here the CDR3 DNA reads TGTGCCAGCAGCGTCGAGGGGGCGAGGGAGCAGTTCTTC.

This chain links TRBV5-1 with TRBJ1-4; D perhaps matches TRBD1 (6 bases). The ends were cut back, 0 bases at V and 8 bases at J, with 14 bases in the middle. This CDR3 has 15 residues. From germline, CDR1 is SGHRS and CDR2 YFSETQ. The CDR3 loop is CASSLAPGVVEKLFF. The DNA of the CDR3 is TGCGCCAGCAGCTTGGCCCCAGGGGTAGTGGAAAAACTGTTTTTT.

This chain connects TRBV6-5 to TRBJ1-5; TRBD1 aligns across 10 bases. With 6 bases clipped from V and 4 bases from J, the junction kept 6 bases outside the gene matches. CDR1 and CDR2 (germline): MNHEY, SVGAGI. The CDR3 totals 15 residues. The CDR3 DNA reads as TGTGCCAGCAGAACCGGGACAGGGGAGAATCAGCCCCAGCATTTT. Its translation: CASRTGTGENQPQHF.